The 18 T cell receptor beta chains given below trace back to one sample, sequenced in a study of shared clonotypes between healthy human individuals. Clones were read by immunoSEQ multiplex PCR, and TCRdb kept only the in-frame ones, dropping some. The sample lists more than 2 million clones, 95% occurring once. Sequencing used naive CD4+ T cells sorted from blood. Subset denoted: CD45RA+ positively selected. Receptors originate from a man aged 18 to 30 in good health.

This chain links TRBV4-3 with TRBJ2-1; 10 bases agree with TRBD2. Germline V gene data show CDR1 as LGHNA and CDR2 as YSLEER. J lost 10 bases, V lost 4 bases, and 13 bases had no gene match. The CDR3 loop spans 16 amino acids. DNA of the CDR3: TGCGCCAGCAGCCGTGGGACTAGCGTCTCGTCAGGGGAGCAGTTCTTC. This codes for CASSRGTSVSSGEQFF.

The chain has TRBV25-1 and TRBJ1-2; 7 bases line up with TRBD1. CDR3 length equals 15 residues. The germline gives CDR1 MGHDK, CDR2 SYGVNS. V was pared by 4 bases and J by 4 bases, with 9 bases of the junction left unmatched. CDR3 in amino acids: CASSVEGARPYGYTF. CDR3 in DNA: TGTGCCAGCAGTGTCGAGGGGGCGCGTCCCTATGGCTACACCTTC.

This clone was observed a single time. The J gene is TRBJ1-6, the V gene TRBV2; D may be TRBD1 (5 bases). Germline loops: CDR1 SNHLY, CDR2 FYNNEI. The V end lost 10 bases, the J end lost 6 bases, and 13 bases lay between the germline ends. The CDR3 is made up of 13 amino acids. DNA for the CDR3: TGTGCCACCCATGACAGTTCTAATTCACCCCTCCACTTT. Translation gives CATHDSSNSPLHF.

This rearrangement joins TRBV6-5 to TRBJ1-1; TRBD1 agrees at 7 bases. The germline V gene has CDR1 MNHEY and CDR2 SVGAGI. The CDR3 length is 14 residues. After removal of 6 bases from V and 1 base from J, the junction contained 5 bases not matched to a gene. CDR3 region: CASRTQGSNTEAFF. CDR3 DNA: TGTGCCAGCAGGACACAGGGGTCGAACACTGAAGCTTTCTTT.

The rearrangement uses TRBV29-1 and TRBJ1-1; TRBD1 agrees at 7 bases. The germline V gene has CDR1 SQVTM and CDR2 ANQGSEA. This CDR3 spans 12 amino acids. Trimming cost V 4 bases and J 4 bases; bases outside gene matches: 3. The CDR3: CSVVWTGTEAFF. DNA of the CDR3: TGCAGCGTTGTATGGACAGGCACTGAAGCTTTCTTT. The full variable domain, with the rest looked up from reference TRBV29-1 and TRBJ1-1, is SAVISQKPSRDICQRGTSLTIQCQVDSQVTMMFWYRQQPGQSLTLIATANQGSEATYESGFVIDKFPISRPNLTFSTLTVSNMSPEDSSIYLCSVVWTGTEAFFGQGTRLTVV.

The chain combines TRBV5-1 with TRBJ1-4; 8 bases align to TRBD1. The CDR3 runs 15 residues. The germline CDR1 and CDR2 sequences are SGHRS and YFSETQ. V dropped 4 bases and J dropped 6; count of bases not matched to a gene: 8. DNA for the CDR3: TGCGCCAGCAGCCCGGAGGGGACAGGCGATGAAAAACTGTTTTTT. Translation: CASSPEGTGDEKLFF.

Note on this clone: Because the CDR3's place on the DNA is in doubt, the DNA is left out and the CDR3 is given as listed by TCRdb. The chain is built from TRBV6-5 and TRBJ1-6; TRBD1 is the table's D call, not checked against the DNA. CDR1 and CDR2 from the germline V gene are MNHEY and SVGAGI. The CDR3 totals 13 residues, both ends included. The CDR3 spells CASSSSWSGPLHF.

This chain links TRBV5-1 with TRBJ2-7, with 7 bases identical to TRBD1. CDR3 length: 15 amino acids. Looked up from germline, CDR1 is SGHRS and CDR2 is YFSETQ. V gave up 7 bases and J gave up 1 base; unmatched junction bases: 11. The CDR3 sequence: CASASRTGNSYEQYF. The CDR3 DNA sequence: TGCGCCAGCGCGTCCCGGACAGGCAATTCCTACGAGCAGTACTTC.

The V gene is TRBV30, the J gene TRBJ2-3; the match to TRBD2 covers 9 bases. CDR3 size: 16 residues. The trim removed 5 bases at V and 1 base at J, leaving 10 bases unmatched. Per germline, CDR1 GTSNPN and CDR2 SVGIG (reference sequence). The CDR3, as DNA: TGTGCCTGGTCGGCGGGAGGGCCCCCCGGCACAGATACGCAGTATTTT. Encoded protein: CAWSAGGPPGTDTQYF.

The chain carries TRBV25-1 and TRBJ2-3, with 10 nucleotides matching TRBD2. The J segment lost 4 bases and the V segment lost 5 bases, leaving 6 bases of the junction unmatched. The CDR3 consists of 15 residues. The V gene's germline CDR1 is MGHDK and CDR2 SYGVNS. The CDR3 loop reads CASSIWLAGADTQYF. The CDR3 region has the DNA TGTGCCAGCAGTATTTGGCTAGCGGGAGCAGATACGCAGTATTTT.

The CDR3 spells CASSNSWTSVSTGELFF. CDR3 coding DNA: TGTGCCAGCAGCAATTCTTGGACTAGCGTATCCACCGGGGAGCTGTTTTTT. This rearrangement joins TRBV21-1 to TRBJ2-2; no DNA check was done on the table's D call, TRBD2. TRBV21-1 is recorded as a pseudogene. The CDR3 is 17 residues long.

J is TRBJ2-7 and V is TRBV2, with no clear D. Germline V gene data show CDR1 as SNHLY and CDR2 as FYNNEI. Trimming cost V 3 bases and J 3 bases, with 6 bases left between them. This CDR3 comprises 12 residues. The CDR3 reads CASSDAGYEQYF. The CDR3 DNA follows: TGTGCCAGCAGTGATGCAGGCTACGAGCAGTACTTC.

This chain links TRBV9 with TRBJ2-7; 7 nucleotides align to TRBD1. Germline-derived CDR1 and CDR2 are SGDLS and YYNGEE. The CDR3 runs 15 residues. Trimming at V came to 3 bases and at J to 0 bases, leaving 6 bases not matched to a gene. The CDR3 coding sequence is TGTGCCAGCAGCGAGACAGGGATCACCTCCTACGAGCAGTACTTC. Encoded protein: CASSETGITSYEQYF. The variable domain in full, with the rest retrieved from reference TRBV9 and TRBJ2-7, is DSGVTQTPKHLITATGQRVTLRCSPRSGDLSVYWYQQSLDQGLQFLIQYYNGEERAKGNILERFSAQQFPDLHSELNLSSLELGDSALYFCASSETGITSYEQYFGPGTRLTVT.

This chain joins TRBV2 and TRBJ2-5; D call uncertain. V lost 11 bases, J lost 2 bases, and 12 bases lay in between. The CDR3 length is 12 residues. CDR1 SNHLY and CDR2 FYNNEI come from the germline V gene. Written as DNA, the CDR3 is TGTGCCTCCGGACGGCTACAAGAGACCCAGTACTTC. Protein product: CASGRLQETQYF.

J is TRBJ1-5 and V is TRBV4-1, with a weak D call TRBD1 (6 bases). V lost 4 bases, J lost 4 bases, and 17 bases lay in between. The CDR3 extends over 16 amino acids. Germline loops: CDR1 MGHRA, CDR2 YSYEKL. CDR3 residues: CASSPEGGPVNQPQHF. In nucleotides, the CDR3 is TGCGCCAGCAGCCCCGAGGGGGGCCCGGTTAATCAGCCCCAGCATTTT.

With respect to this clone: One end of the junction is discordant with germline, which a read error may explain. Here the CDR3 reads CASSAVGQVNYNEQFF. For the CDR3, the DNA is TGTGCTAGCAGCGCGGTCGGACAGGTGAACTACAATGAGCAGTTCTTC. This chain connects TRBV7-7 to TRBJ2-1; 7 bases are shared with TRBD1. This CDR3 region has 16 residues. The germline V gene encodes CDR1 SSHAT and CDR2 FNYEAQ (reference sequence).

The genes are TRBV10-3 and TRBJ1-1, with TRBD1 matching over 7 bases. The CDR3 totals 16 residues. The junction had 10 bases not matched to a gene; V was cut back by 3 bases and J by 3 bases. CDR1 and CDR2 from the germline V gene are ENHRY and SYGVKD. The CDR3 nucleotides read TGTGCCATCAGTGACGGGCCAGGGGGAAGGGACACTGAAGCTTTCTTT. It encodes CAISDGPGGRDTEAFF.

V and J are TRBV30 and TRBJ2-5; D might be TRBD1 or TRBD2, each matching 5 bases. The J call could be wrong; TRBJ2-7 is a better fit for the DNA end. Per the germline V gene, CDR1 is GTSNPN and CDR2 is SVGIG (reference sequence). This CDR3 has 12 amino acids. This CDR3 is CAGIRGDYEQYF. For the CDR3, the DNA is TGTGCCGGGATAAGAGGGGACTACGAGCAGTACTTC.